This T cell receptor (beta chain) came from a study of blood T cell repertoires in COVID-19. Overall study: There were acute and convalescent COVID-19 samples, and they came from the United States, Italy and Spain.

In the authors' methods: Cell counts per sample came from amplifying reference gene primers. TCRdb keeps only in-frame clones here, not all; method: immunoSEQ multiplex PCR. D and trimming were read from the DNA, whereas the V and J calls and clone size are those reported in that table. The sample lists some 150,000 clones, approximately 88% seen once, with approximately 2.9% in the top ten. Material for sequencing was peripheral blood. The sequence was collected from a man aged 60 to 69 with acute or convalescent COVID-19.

The CDR3 reads CASSLDLGGTLGKNIQYF. CDR3 sequence (DNA): TGCGCCAGCAGCCTTGATCTGGGCGGGACTCTAGGCAAAAACATTCAGTACTTC. This rearrangement joins TRBV5-1 to TRBJ2-4; D perhaps matches TRBD2 (6 bases). V lost 4 bases, J lost 3 bases, and 23 bases lay in between. Per the germline V gene, CDR1 is SGHRS and CDR2 is YFSETQ. The CDR3 extends over 18 amino acids.